The sequence of this TCR beta chain was determined in a study of beta chain features in type 1 diabetes. Study in general: All of the samples together had 107,917,701 sorted cells examined.

Findings of the study overall: Among all four CD4+ subsets, Type 1 diabetes patients had TCRB CDR3s that were moderately but significantly shorter.

As concerns this clone: Its cognate antigen is unknown.

The study reverse transcribed the entire isolated RNA, so it sequenced expressed TCRB transcripts. Mean read depth for naive, central memory and regulatory T cell samples was about 3.6 million reads. Clones were read by immunoSEQ multiplex PCR, and TCRdb kept only the in-frame ones, dropping some. The sample includes hundreds of thousands of clones, more than 65% seen only once; the top ten take around 0.057%. The CDR3 is 14 residues long. V gave up 7 bases and J gave up 3 bases, with 13 bases separating them. Donors contributed one heparinised blood draw apiece, averaging about 116 mL. The sequence was collected from a man aged 30 to 39 in good health. This chain uses TRBV23-1 with TRBJ1-5, with no clear D. TRBV23-1 is annotated as an ORF whose role is uncertain. The sequenced material came from naive CD4+ T cells from blood. The CDR3 region has the DNA TGCGCCAGCACCTCTGGACGGTTCAATCAGCCCCAGCATTTT. Its protein is CASTSGRFNQPQHF.